This entry describes one T cell receptor beta chain. The target antigen is unknown. This specimen comes from a study of early T cells in non-severe SARS-CoV-2 infection. Study overall: The study sequenced bulk RNA from unsorted whole blood, with chains unpaired. Findings and limits, study-wide: Matching with VDJdb favored anti-spike CD8 responses (missing private and CD4 specificities).

This CDR3 region has 13 residues. Trimming shortened V by 4 bases and J by 3 bases, and 10 bases separated the two germline ends. Germline V gene data show CDR1 as MNHEY and CDR2 as SVGEGT. Attached unique molecular identifiers marked individual cDNA molecules. TCRdb recomputed calls from the 5' RACE reads with MiXCR, one row per CDR3 protein. The sample carries approximately 52,000 distinct CDR3 sequences, around 8% recorded once. This clonotype originated in an adult who was a healthcare worker with PCR-confirmed SARS-CoV-2 infection or an uninfected control (not recorded which). Sequencing was carried out using whole blood. The V and J genes are TRBV6-2 or TRBV6-3 and TRBJ2-7; D gene ambiguous. The CDR3 is CASSSLRVYEQYF. CDR3 nucleotide sequence: TGTGCCAGCAGTTCGCTAAGGGTCTACGAGCAGTACTTC.